Below are 24 T cell receptor beta chains sequenced from a single sample in a study of blood T cell repertoires in COVID-19. Profiling relied on immunoSEQ multiplex PCR, and the TCRdb table lists in-frame clones only, not all of them. The repertoire holds about 380,000 clones, with 88% as singletons. What was sequenced was PBMCs or T cells enriched from blood (not recorded which). These receptors came from a woman aged 18-29 years who had recovered from COVID-19.

The J gene is TRBJ1-2, the V gene TRBV4-1; TRBD1 might be the D (6 bases). The CDR3 sequence is 13 residues long. Germline loops: CDR1 MGHRA, CDR2 YSYEKL. V gave up 4 bases and J gave up 8 bases, with 14 bases separating them. The CDR3 region is CASSRGPGEGYTF. The DNA of the CDR3 is TGCGCCAGCAGCCGGGGTCCAGGGGAGGGCTACACCTTC.

The chain joins TRBV6-5 to TRBJ1-1; D is unclear. V was pared by 6 bases and J by 1 base, with 9 bases between. This CDR3 has 13 residues. CDR1 and CDR2 (germline): MNHEY, SVGAGI. Here the CDR3 DNA reads TGTGCCAGCAGGTTCACATGGAACACTGAAGCTTTCTTT. Translating it yields CASRFTWNTEAFF.

A few counts support this clone. The chain employs TRBV29-1 and TRBJ1-2; tentatively, D is TRBD1 (6 bases). Germline V CDR1 and CDR2: SQVTM, ANQGSEA. The V and J ends lost 6 bases and 4 bases respectively, with 12 bases between them. The CDR3 spans 12 residues. The CDR3 reads CSVVRTVYGYTF. CDR3 DNA sequence: TGCAGCGTCGTTAGGACAGTCTATGGCTACACCTTC. The full variable domain, completed using reference TRBV29-1 and TRBJ1-2, is SAVISQKPSRDICQRGTSLTIQCQVDSQVTMMFWYRQQPGQSLTLIATANQGSEATYESGFVIDKFPISRPNLTFSTLTVSNMSPEDSSIYLCSVVRTVYGYTFGSGTRLTVV.

The chain carries TRBV11-2 and TRBJ1-2; TRBD1 aligns across 8 bases. The CDR3 has 16 residues. Germline V gene sequence: CDR1 SGHAT, CDR2 FQNNGV. J was trimmed by 4 bases and V by 2 bases; bases with no gene match: 9. The CDR3 loop reads CASSLNGQGGSYGYTF. Written as DNA, the CDR3 is TGTGCCAGCAGCTTAAATGGACAGGGTGGTAGCTATGGCTACACCTTC.

This clone was seen a single time. J is TRBJ2-5 and V is TRBV25-1; possible D gene TRBD1, 7 bases. This CDR3 has 14 amino acids. Germline values: CDR1 MGHDK, CDR2 SYGVNS. The V gene lost 3 bases and the J gene lost 5 bases, with 13 bases spanning the gap. The CDR3 here is CASSEKTGRETQYF. The DNA of the CDR3 is TGTGCCAGCAGTGAGAAGACAGGGAGGGAGACCCAGTACTTC.

Comments on this clone: A junction end diverges from the germline sequence, so it may reflect a read error. The CDR3 nucleotides read TGCAGTGCTAGAGGAGGGGGCGCGGACTTC. Its protein is CSARGGGADF. The genes are TRBV20-1 and TRBJ1-2; 7 bases fit TRBD1. Germline V gives CDR1 DFQATT, CDR2 SNEGSKA (reference sequence). The CDR3 has 10 amino acids.

The chain is built from TRBV7-9 and TRBJ1-5, with no clear D. The CDR3 covers 16 residues. The germline V gene encodes CDR1 SEHNR and CDR2 FQNEAQ (reference sequence). Between the trimmed V and J ends, which lost 1 base and 1 base, there was a span of 11 bases. The CDR3 sequence: CASSLDGPGSNQPQHF. CDR3 DNA sequence: TGTGCCAGCAGCTTAGACGGGCCGGGGAGCAATCAGCCCCAGCATTTT. Combining the CDR3 with reference TRBV7-9 and TRBJ1-5 gives the whole variable domain DTGVSQNPRHKITKRGQNVTFRCDPISEHNRLYWYRQTLGQGPEFLTYFQNEAQLEKSRLLSDRFSAERPKGSFSTLEIQRTEQGDSAMYLCASSLDGPGSNQPQHFGDGTRLSIL.

The gene calls are TRBV12-3 or TRBV12-4 and TRBJ1-2; D not resolved. The V gene lost 3 bases and the J gene lost 7 bases, with 6 bases spanning the gap. CDR3 size: 11 residues. The CDR3 DNA reads as TGTGCCAGCAGTTTCCCGGGTGGCTACACCTTC. Translation: CASSFPGGYTF.

V gene TRBV27 combines with J gene TRBJ1-6; 9 nucleotides match TRBD1. CDR3 length: 15 amino acids. The V gene end was trimmed by 8 bases and the J gene end by 6 bases; junction bases not matched to a gene: 8. CDR1 is MNHEY, CDR2 SMNVEV, per germline (reference sequence). CDR3 loop: CASGYRGRSNSPLHF. For the CDR3, the DNA is TGTGCCAGCGGCTACAGGGGGCGGTCTAATTCACCCCTCCACTTT.

The rearrangement uses TRBV5-8 and TRBJ1-1; D is unresolved. The CDR3 consists of 17 residues. From germline, CDR1 is SGHTS and CDR2 YDEGEE. The V end was cut by 3 bases, the J end by 0 bases, with 18 bases between. CDR3 residues: CASSYSPTYAMNTEAFF. In DNA, the CDR3 is TGTGCCAGCAGCTACAGTCCGACGTATGCTATGAACACTGAAGCTTTCTTT.

This chain links TRBV28 with TRBJ2-7; D not resolved. The V gene lost 6 bases and the J gene lost 7 bases, with 10 bases spanning the gap. The germline CDR1 and CDR2 sequences are MDHEN and SYDVKM. This CDR3 spans 11 amino acids. The CDR3 spells CASSSPREQYF. The DNA for the CDR3 is TGTGCCAGCAGCTCGCCGCGGGAGCAGTACTTC.

The V gene is TRBV30, the J gene TRBJ1-2; 8 nucleotides match TRBD1. CDR1 and CDR2 (germline): GTSNPN, SVGIG (reference sequence). V lost 2 bases, J lost 3 bases, and 5 bases stayed unmatched. This CDR3 is 14 amino acids long. The DNA for the CDR3 is TGTGCCTGGAGTAAAGGACAGGGAGACTATGGCTACACCTTC. This codes for CAWSKGQGDYGYTF.

This CDR3 reads CASSIARGANTEAFF. For the CDR3, the DNA is TGTGCCAGTAGTATTGCCCGGGGGGCGAACACTGAAGCTTTCTTT. The chain recombines TRBV19 with TRBJ1-1; tentative D call: TRBD1 (6 bases). V was shortened by 3 bases and J by 1 base, with 12 bases between the two germline ends. The CDR3 runs to 15 residues. Looked up from germline, CDR1 is LNHDA and CDR2 is SQIVND (reference sequence).

The chain combines TRBV7-9 with TRBJ2-1, with 9 bases matching TRBD2. Germline V CDR1 and CDR2: SEHNR, FQNEAQ (reference sequence). Unmatched junction bases numbered 8, after V lost 5 bases and J lost 6 bases. CDR3 length: 15 amino acids. CDR3 residues: CASSTRSGGGNEQFF. CDR3 coding DNA: TGTGCCAGCAGCACACGTAGCGGGGGCGGCAATGAGCAGTTCTTC.

This sequence joins TRBV6-1 and TRBJ2-2; D remains unclear. CDR3 size: 14 residues. Trimming removed 2 bases at V and 3 bases at J, with 7 bases between. Per germline, CDR1 MNHNS and CDR2 SASEGT. CDR3 region: CASSERQYTGELFF. CDR3 DNA: TGTGCCAGCAGTGAACGTCAGTACACCGGGGAGCTGTTTTTT.

This rearrangement joins TRBV19 to TRBJ2-2; weak D call: TRBD1 (6 bases). Trimming stripped 5 bases from V and 2 bases from J, with 12 bases between. From germline, CDR1 is LNHDA and CDR2 SQIVND (reference sequence). The CDR3 extends over 15 amino acids. The CDR3 DNA reads as TGTGCCAGTAGTCCCTACAGGGAAAACACCGGGGAGCTGTTTTTT. This sequence encodes CASSPYRENTGELFF.

The chain employs TRBV29-1 and TRBJ2-1; no clear D gene. V was clipped by 4 bases and J by 9 bases, with 28 bases between them. The CDR3 sequence is 17 residues long. Germline values: CDR1 SQVTM, CDR2 ANQGSEA. The DNA of the CDR3 is TGCAGCGTTGTTTTTTCGTCCGATCCCCTCTATCTTGGTGAGCAGTTCTTC. Translating gives CSVVFSSDPLYLGEQFF.

The chain is built from TRBV7-8 and TRBJ1-5; D uncertain. This CDR3 contains 17 residues. Germline CDR1 and CDR2: SGHVS and FQNEAQ. Trimming removed 0 bases at V and 1 base at J, with 13 bases between. The CDR3 DNA is TGTGCCAGCAGCTTAGCGAGGGCCCTGGGGAGCAATCAGCCCCAGCATTTT. This codes for CASSLARALGSNQPQHF.

The chain links TRBV6-5 to TRBJ2-7; 7 positions match TRBD1. The CDR3 totals 13 residues. V was clipped by 7 bases and J by 2 bases; unmatched bases: 5. Germline assignment: CDR1 MNHEY and CDR2 SVGAGI. Written as DNA, the CDR3 is TGTGCCAGCATAGGGGGACAGCCCTACGAGCAGTACTTC. Residues: CASIGGQPYEQYF.

V is TRBV7-2 and J is TRBJ2-5; D is unclear. The CDR3 is 15 residues long. The germline gives CDR1 SGHTA, CDR2 FQGNSA. Trimming took 4 bases from V and 5 from J, leaving 17 bases between them. CDR3 nucleotide sequence: TGTGCCAGCAGCTCCACCGCAGAGGTCGAGGAGACCCAGTACTTC. This sequence encodes CASSSTAEVEETQYF.

V gene TRBV2 combines with J gene TRBJ1-1, with D perhaps matching TRBD1 (5 bases). Germline V gene sequence: CDR1 SNHLY, CDR2 FYNNEI. The CDR3 has 13 residues. Between the trimmed V and J ends, which lost 7 bases and 1 base, there was a span of 10 bases. The CDR3, as DNA: TGTGCCAGCACCCTGGACACGAACACTGAAGCTTTCTTT. It codes for CASTLDTNTEAFF. The whole variable domain, filled in from reference TRBV2 and TRBJ1-1, reads EPEVTQTPSHQVTQMGQEVILRCVPISNHLYFYWYRQILGQKVEFLVSFYNNEISEKSEIFDDQFSVERPDGSNFTLKIRSTKLEDSAMYFCASTLDTNTEAFFGQGTRLTVV.

This chain links TRBV7-8 with TRBJ2-5; 7 nucleotides match TRBD1. Germline lookup yields CDR1 SGHVS and CDR2 FQNEAQ. J was trimmed by 1 base and V by 6 bases; bases with no gene match: 17. The CDR3 extends over 18 amino acids. CDR3 in DNA: TGTGCCAGCAGACTAGACGACAGGGAGTCACATACCCAAGAGACCCAGTACTTC. Its protein is CASRLDDRESHTQETQYF. Drawing the rest from reference TRBV7-8 and TRBJ2-5, the complete variable domain is GAGVSQSPRYKVAKRGQDVALRCDPISGHVSLFWYQQALGQGPEFLTYFQNEAQLDKSGLPSDRFFAERPEGSVSTLKIQRTQQEDSAVYLCASRLDDRESHTQETQYFGPGTRLLVL.

A single count supports this clone. This sequence joins TRBV5-4 and TRBJ2-7; a weak D match, TRBD2 (5 bases). The germline V gene encodes CDR1 SGHNT and CDR2 YYREEE (reference sequence). The germline V and J ends were trimmed by 0 bases and 2 bases, with 12 bases remaining between them. The CDR3 length is 15 residues. The CDR3 loop reads CASSLGAPGTYEQYF. In DNA form, the CDR3 reads TGTGCCAGCAGCTTGGGAGCCCCGGGAACCTACGAGCAGTACTTC.

V is TRBV24-1 and J is TRBJ2-3; TRBD1 is a possible D gene (6 bases). This CDR3 has 13 residues. Germline CDR1 is KGHDR and CDR2 is SFDVKD. Deletions cut 7 bases from V and 2 bases from J, with 9 bases between. The chain's CDR3 is CATRDSFTDTQYF. The CDR3 DNA sequence: TGTGCCACCAGGGACAGTTTCACAGATACGCAGTATTTT.